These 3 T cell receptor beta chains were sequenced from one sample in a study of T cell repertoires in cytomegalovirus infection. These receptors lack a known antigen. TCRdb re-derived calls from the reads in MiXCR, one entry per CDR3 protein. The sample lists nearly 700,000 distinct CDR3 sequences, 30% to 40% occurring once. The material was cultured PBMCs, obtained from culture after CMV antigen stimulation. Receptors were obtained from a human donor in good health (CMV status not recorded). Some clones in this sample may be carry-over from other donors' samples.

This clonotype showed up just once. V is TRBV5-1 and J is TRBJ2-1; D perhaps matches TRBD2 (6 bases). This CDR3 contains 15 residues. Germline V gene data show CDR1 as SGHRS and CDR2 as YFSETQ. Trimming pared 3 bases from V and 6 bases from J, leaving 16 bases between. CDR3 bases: TGCGCCAGCAGCTCCCCGGGACTCCACCTCAATGAGCAGTTCTTC. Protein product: CASSSPGLHLNEQFF.

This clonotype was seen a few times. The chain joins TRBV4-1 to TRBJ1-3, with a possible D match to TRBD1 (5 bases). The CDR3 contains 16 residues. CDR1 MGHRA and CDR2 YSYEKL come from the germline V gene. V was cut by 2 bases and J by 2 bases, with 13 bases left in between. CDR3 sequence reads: CASSQPPRDPGNTIYF. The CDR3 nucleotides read TGCGCCAGCAGCCAACCCCCCAGGGATCCTGGAAACACCATATATTTT.

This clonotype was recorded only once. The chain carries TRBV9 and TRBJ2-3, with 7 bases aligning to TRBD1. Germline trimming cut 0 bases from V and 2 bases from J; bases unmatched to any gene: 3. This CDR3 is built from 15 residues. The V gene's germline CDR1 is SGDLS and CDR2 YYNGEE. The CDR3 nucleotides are TGTGCCAGCAGCGTAGGGGACAGTATCACAGATACGCAGTATTTT. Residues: CASSVGDSITDTQYF.